The 25 T cell receptor beta chains in this list originate from one sample, sequenced in a study of T cell responses to AZD1222 COVID-19 vaccine. Here immunoSEQ multiplex PCR was the method, and the copy in TCRdb shows in-frame clones only, minus some. The data show some 140,000 clones, 91% seen once. The material sequenced was peripheral blood, taken on day 0 of AZD1222 vaccination. The receptors stem from an adult in good health.

The chain uses TRBV18 and TRBJ2-7; 9 positions match TRBD1. There are 16 residues in the CDR3. The V segment lost 3 bases and the J segment 1 base; nucleotides outside the gene matches: 7. CDR1 KGHSH and CDR2 LQKENI come from the germline V gene. The CDR3 coding sequence is TGTGCCAGCTCACCTCGAGACAGGGGGGATTCCTACGAGCAGTACTTC. This translates into CASSPRDRGDSYEQYF.

The chain uses TRBV11-2 and TRBJ1-3; D not certain. Germline CDR1 is SGHAT and CDR2 is FQNNGV. The V end was cut by 2 bases, the J end by 5 bases, with 10 bases between. This CDR3 region has 14 residues. The CDR3 region has the DNA TGTGCCAGCAGCTTATTAGGTTTACGAAACACCATATATTTT. Its protein product is CASSLLGLRNTIYF. The entire variable domain, with the rest obtained from reference TRBV11-2 and TRBJ1-3, is as follows: EAGVAQSPRYKIIEKRQSVAFWCNPISGHATLYWYQQILGQGPKLLIQFQNNGVVDDSQLPKDRFSAERLKGVDSTLKIQPAKLEDSAVYLCASSLLGLRNTIYFGEGSWLTVV.

The chain recombines TRBV16 with TRBJ1-4; 10 bases match TRBD1. V lost 1 base and J lost 1; bases outside the gene matches: 3. The CDR3 runs to 17 residues. CDR1 is KGHSY, CDR2 FQNENV, per germline. The CDR3, as DNA: TGTGCCAGCAGCCAATTGCGGACAGGGGGAACTAATGAAAAACTGTTTTTT. Translated, it gives CASSQLRTGGTNEKLFF.

The chain uses TRBV27 and TRBJ2-3; D might be TRBD2 (6 bases). Germline CDR1 reads MNHEY; CDR2 reads SMNVEV (reference sequence). This CDR3 is 13 amino acids long. V shed 7 bases and J shed 1 base, with 9 bases lying between them. CDR3 amino acids: CASTPSGTDTQYF. The CDR3 coding sequence is TGTGCCAGCACGCCTAGCGGCACAGATACGCAGTATTTT.

The chain recombines TRBV28 with TRBJ1-1; D is uncertain. The germline V and J ends were trimmed by 10 bases and 1 base, with 16 bases remaining between them. This CDR3 region has 14 residues. The germline V gene has CDR1 MDHEN and CDR2 SYDVKM. The CDR3 reads CATLSAQGNTEAFF. The DNA for the CDR3 is TGTGCCACCCTGTCAGCGCAAGGGAACACTGAAGCTTTCTTT.

The chain joins TRBV7-8 to TRBJ2-7; D might be TRBD2 (5 bases). V lost 5 bases to trimming and J lost 3 bases, with 17 bases between them. CDR1 and CDR2 from the germline V gene are SGHVS and FQNEAQ. The CDR3 extends over 15 amino acids. As DNA, the CDR3 is TGTGCCAGCAGCCCGGAGCGGACTCTCAACTACGAGCAGTACTTC. It specifies CASSPERTLNYEQYF.

The V gene is TRBV24-1, the J gene TRBJ1-5, with D possibly TRBD1 on 5 matching bases. Germline V gene data show CDR1 as KGHDR and CDR2 as SFDVKD. With 2 bases removed from V and 3 bases from J, the gap between germline ends came to 10 bases. The CDR3 loop spans 15 amino acids. The CDR3 sequence is CATSDYRGPNQPQHF. CDR3 in DNA: TGTGCCACCAGTGATTATCGGGGACCCAATCAGCCCCAGCATTTT.

The chain joins TRBV5-4 to TRBJ1-1, with D unresolved. Germline CDR1 SGHNT, CDR2 YYREEE (reference sequence). The CDR3 is made up of 14 amino acids. V lost 6 bases to trimming and J lost 1 base, with 13 bases between them. The CDR3 loop is CASIQTPGNTEAFF. The CDR3 DNA reads as TGTGCCAGCATCCAGACCCCAGGGAACACTGAAGCTTTCTTT.

The CDR3 protein is CASSRGDGYTF. CDR3 DNA sequence: TGTGCCAGCAGCCGAGGGGATGGCTACACCTTC. The genes are TRBV3-1 (or the pseudogene TRBV3-2) and TRBJ1-2; D possibly corresponds to TRBD1 (5 bases). The V and J ends lost 4 bases and 6 bases respectively, with 6 bases between them. Germline CDR1 reads LGHDT; CDR2 reads YNNKEL (reference sequence). The CDR3 is 11 residues long.

The chain joins TRBV27 to TRBJ2-7, with D tentatively TRBD2 (6 bases). The CDR3 is made up of 17 amino acids. V was pared by 3 bases and J by 0 bases, with 18 bases between. CDR1 MNHEY and CDR2 SMNVEV come from the germline V gene (reference sequence). DNA for the CDR3: TGTGCCAGCAGTTTTCGAGAGGAGGGCAGCATCTCCTACGAGCAGTACTTC. As protein: CASSFREEGSISYEQYF.

The V gene is TRBV7-9, the J gene TRBJ2-1; 12 nucleotides match TRBD2. With V trimmed by 5 bases and J by 6 bases, 8 bases remained unmatched. The CDR3 consists of 16 residues. Germline lookup yields CDR1 SEHNR and CDR2 FQNEAQ (reference sequence). CDR3 in amino acids: CASSPDLAGGLNEQFF. The CDR3 coding sequence is TGTGCCAGCAGCCCCGATCTAGCGGGGGGGCTCAATGAGCAGTTCTTC.

The CDR3 sequence is CASSLGDRLKTF. CDR3 DNA sequence: TGTGCCAGCAGCTTGGGAGACAGGTTAAAAACCTTC. The V gene is TRBV5-6, the J gene TRBJ1-2; TRBD1 is a possible D gene (6 bases). The CDR3 loop spans 12 amino acids. From germline, CDR1 is SGHDT and CDR2 YYEEEE. With 0 bases removed from V and 14 bases from J, the gap between germline ends came to 14 bases.

The chain has TRBV5-1 and TRBJ1-1; TRBD1 matches 7 bases. CDR1 is SGHRS and CDR2 is YFSETQ in the germline V gene. The V gene end was trimmed by 3 bases and the J gene end by 1 base; junction bases not matched to a gene: 3. The CDR3 has 14 amino acids. For the CDR3, the DNA is TGCGCCAGCAGCTCATGGGACAGGAACACTGAAGCTTTCTTT. It codes for CASSSWDRNTEAFF.

The V call is TRBV30, the J call TRBJ2-7; no definite D call. The CDR3 contains 13 residues. Trimming removed 5 bases at V and 7 bases at J, with 18 bases between. CDR1 GTSNPN and CDR2 SVGIG come from the germline V gene (reference sequence). CDR3 loop: CAWVEGNPREQYF. The CDR3 DNA sequence: TGTGCCTGGGTGGAAGGGAACCCTAGGGAGCAGTACTTC.

This clone occurred once. CDR3 bases: TGTGCCAGCAGACTCCATTTGGAGGGTGAAGCTTTCTTT. It translates to CASRLHLEGEAFF. The chain links TRBV28 to TRBJ1-1, with D unresolved. The V gene lost 6 bases and the J gene lost 7 bases, with 15 bases spanning the gap. CDR1 and CDR2 from the germline V gene are MDHEN and SYDVKM. There are 13 residues in the CDR3.

V and J are TRBV5-5 and TRBJ2-7; 9 positions agree with TRBD1. CDR1 is SGHKS and CDR2 is YYEKEE in the germline V gene (reference sequence). The CDR3 extends over 18 amino acids. V dropped 2 bases and J dropped 5; count of bases not matched to a gene: 17. In nucleotides, the CDR3 is TGTGCCAGCAGCTTTGGGTGGGGTAGTGGGACAGGGTCCCACGAGCAGTACTTC. Translated, it gives CASSFGWGSGTGSHEQYF.

J is TRBJ1-6 and V is TRBV28; TRBD1 matches at 11 bases. The J segment lost 9 bases and the V segment lost 8 bases, leaving 12 bases of the junction unmatched. Germline V lookup: CDR1 MDHEN, CDR2 SYDVKM. The CDR3 runs 16 residues. The CDR3 reads CASHDVGQGDLSPLHF. The CDR3 nucleotides read TGTGCCAGCCACGACGTGGGACAGGGGGACCTTTCACCCCTCCACTTT.

This clone was recorded a few times. V gene TRBV5-6 combines with J gene TRBJ1-2, with D maybe TRBD1 (5 bases). Germline CDR1 and CDR2: SGHDT and YYEEEE. The CDR3 length is 17 residues. Trimming removed 4 bases at V and 4 bases at J, with 23 bases between. Here the CDR3 DNA reads TGTGCCAGCAGCGACGACAGCGGGCACACCCCGGGCTATGGCTACACCTTC. Residues: CASSDDSGHTPGYGYTF.

The gene calls are TRBV25-1 and TRBJ2-6, with unresolved D. The V and J ends lost 7 bases and 3 bases respectively, with 7 bases between them. The CDR3 consists of 13 residues. The germline V gene has CDR1 MGHDK and CDR2 SYGVNS. The chain's CDR3 is CASTGYGANVLTF. In DNA form, the CDR3 reads TGTGCCAGCACCGGGTATGGGGCCAACGTCCTGACTTTC.

This sequence joins TRBV10-3 and TRBJ2-5; 13 nucleotides agree with TRBD2. This CDR3 is 17 amino acids long. Germline V lookup: CDR1 ENHRY, CDR2 SYGVKD. With V trimmed by 5 bases and J by 4 bases, 10 bases remained unmatched. The CDR3 reads CAISPTSGGRFGETQYF. Here the CDR3 DNA reads TGTGCCATCAGTCCGACTAGCGGGGGGCGCTTCGGAGAGACCCAGTACTTC.

This rearrangement joins TRBV4-2 to TRBJ2-7; 9 nucleotides agree with TRBD2. Germline-derived CDR1 and CDR2 are LGHNA and YNFKEQ. The CDR3 runs to 16 residues. Trimming cost V 0 bases and J 10 bases; bases outside gene matches: 13. DNA of the CDR3: TGTGCCAGCAGCCAAGATAGTAAACTAGCGGGTGTCAAACAGTACTTC. Amino acids: CASSQDSKLAGVKQYF.

J is TRBJ1-1 and V is TRBV5-4; D is perhaps TRBD1 (6 bases). Between the trimmed V and J ends, which lost 4 bases and 7 bases, there was a span of 17 bases. The CDR3 is 14 amino acids. Germline V CDR1 and CDR2: SGHNT, YYREEE (reference sequence). CDR3 coding DNA: TGTGCCAGCAGCCGAACAGGGATAGAGGGTGAAGCTTTCTTT. Translated: CASSRTGIEGEAFF.

This clone was seen just once. The chain employs TRBV28 and TRBJ1-6; maybe TRBD1 (5 bases). V lost 1 base and J 8 bases, leaving 15 bases between the germline ends. The CDR3 has 16 amino acids. Looked up from germline, CDR1 is MDHEN and CDR2 is SYDVKM. CDR3 sequence reads: CASSLFRVTGDSPLHF. The DNA for the CDR3 is TGTGCCAGCAGTTTATTCAGGGTGACGGGCGATTCACCCCTCCACTTT. The variable domain in full, with the rest retrieved from reference TRBV28 and TRBJ1-6, is DVKVTQSSRYLVKRTGEKVFLECVQDMDHENMFWYRQDPGLGLRLIYFSYDVKMKEKGDIPEGYSVSREKKERFSLILESASTNQTSMYLCASSLFRVTGDSPLHFGNGTRLTVT.

V gene TRBV28 combines with J gene TRBJ1-3, with 10 bases lining up with TRBD1. The CDR3 loop spans 16 amino acids. After removal of 11 bases from V and 0 bases from J, the junction contained 10 bases not matched to a gene. Germline V lookup: CDR1 MDHEN, CDR2 SYDVKM. The chain's CDR3 is CAGKTGGPSSGNTIYF. The DNA of the CDR3 is TGTGCCGGAAAGACAGGGGGCCCATCCTCTGGAAACACCATATATTTT.

The chain combines TRBV11-2 with TRBJ1-1; no clear D. The CDR3 sequence is 13 residues long. Germline values: CDR1 SGHAT, CDR2 FQNNGV. V was trimmed by 0 bases and J by 4 bases, leaving 6 bases between them. In nucleotides, the CDR3 is TGTGCCAGCAGCTTAGACTCAATCACTGAAGCTTTCTTT. Encoded protein: CASSLDSITEAFF.